This TCR beta chain derives from a study of metastatic and nonmetastatic thyroid tumors. Study information: Comparative analysis of repertoires was undertaken across blood and tumor or nodule tissue obtained from malignant and benign thyroid patients.

No treatment had been given to any patient before thyroid surgery. The germline V gene has CDR1 SGHTA and CDR2 FQGTGA. Trimming removed 5 bases from V and 4 bases from J, with 13 bases in between. The CDR3 consists of 14 residues. The sample holds many counts of this clone. The antigen is not known. In the source study's methods: Using the CDR3 differences seen across clinicopathological groups, the authors built a distant-metastasis classifier for papillary thyroid cancer, which was meant to discriminate distant-metastatic patients. Using MiXCR, TCRdb reanalyzed the PCR reads. TCRdb's processing, not the study's, gives the V and J calls here. The table has about 35,000 clones, 15% to 20% seen once. Findings and limits, study-wide: Reports indicated that malignant thyroid tumors showed significantly higher TCR beta diversity than benign nodules did, in blood and tumor.

The chain couples TRBV7-3 to TRBJ2-3; D possibly matches TRBD1 or TRBD2 (5 bases each). The receptor's source is a female donor with papillary thyroid cancer or a benign thyroid nodule (not recorded which). Some clones in this sample may be carry-over from other donors' samples. What was sequenced was blood. CDR3 region: CASSPGPVPDTQYF. In nucleotides, the CDR3 is TGTGCCAGCAGCCCGGGACCGGTCCCAGATACGCAGTATTTT.